This paragraph covers one TCR beta chain sequence. Trimming shortened V by 2 bases and J by 8 bases, and 9 bases separated the two germline ends. Per germline, CDR1 MNHEY and CDR2 SVGAGI. The CDR3 has 12 residues. Repertoires were generated with immunoSEQ multiplex PCR, while TCRdb's copy carries only in-frame clones and drops some. The sample yields 10,000 or so clones, under 75% seen once. These data are taken from a study of tissue T cells after allogeneic stem cell transplantation. This chain links TRBV6-5 with TRBJ1-2; D is perhaps TRBD1 (5 bases). The sequencing here drew on tissue from the ileum, taken at autopsy. This receptor was obtained from a woman aged 18-49 years with breast cancer. CDR3 protein: CASSYEGVGYTF. CDR3 coding DNA: TGTGCCAGCAGTTACGAAGGGGTCGGCTACACCTTC.